The 10 T cell receptor beta chains listed next were all sequenced from one sample in a study of blood T cell repertoires in COVID-19. The assay was immunoSEQ multiplex PCR, and TCRdb's table has in-frame clones only and misses some. Among some 310,000 clones listed, 85% to 90% were seen once. Sequenced material: peripheral blood. The origin of the receptors is a woman aged 25-40 years with COVID-19, enrolled during active disease.

This chain links TRBV24-1 with TRBJ2-2; 7 bases are a match to TRBD1. V gave up 3 bases and J gave up 6 bases; unmatched junction bases: 9. Germline CDR1 reads KGHDR; CDR2 reads SFDVKD. The CDR3 is 16 amino acids. The CDR3 loop is CATSDPNPRGPGELFF. In DNA form, the CDR3 reads TGTGCCACCAGTGATCCTAACCCGAGGGGGCCCGGGGAGCTGTTTTTT.

This chain uses TRBV4-1 with TRBJ2-3; 8 bases are shared with TRBD1. V was clipped by 4 bases and J by 2 bases; unmatched bases: 11. Germline V gene data show CDR1 as MGHRA and CDR2 as YSYEKL. CDR3 length: 17 amino acids. The CDR3 spells CASSLKPHRGATDTQYF. DNA of the CDR3: TGCGCCAGCAGCCTAAAACCTCACAGGGGGGCCACAGATACGCAGTATTTT.

The V and J genes are TRBV7-9 and TRBJ1-1; possible D gene TRBD1, 5 bases. The CDR3 is 15 residues long. Germline CDR1 and CDR2: SEHNR and FQNEAQ (reference sequence). Trimming pared 0 bases from V and 1 base from J, leaving 9 bases between. DNA of the CDR3: TGTGCCAGCAGCTTAGCGCCCAGGGAGAACACTGAAGCTTTCTTT. It encodes CASSLAPRENTEAFF.

The chain employs TRBV24-1 and TRBJ1-3; 9 bases are a match to TRBD1. Losses at the gene ends were 4 bases for V and 0 bases for J; bases not matched to a gene: 6. In germline, CDR1 is KGHDR, CDR2 SFDVKD. There are 17 residues in the CDR3. The chain's CDR3 is CATSESPGQGSGNTIYF. DNA for the CDR3: TGTGCCACCAGTGAGTCCCCGGGACAGGGCTCTGGAAACACCATATATTTT.

The chain recombines TRBV5-1 with TRBJ1-6; 8 bases fit TRBD1. In germline, CDR1 is SGHRS, CDR2 YFSETQ. This CDR3 region has 15 residues. V dropped 0 bases and J dropped 9; count of bases not matched to a gene: 5. CDR3 loop: CASSLGTGGSSPLHF. For the CDR3, the DNA is TGCGCCAGCAGCTTGGGCACAGGGGGATCTTCACCCCTCCACTTT.

V is TRBV5-6 and J is TRBJ1-5, with 11 bases lining up with TRBD1. J was trimmed by 6 bases and V by 2 bases; bases with no gene match: 7. CDR3 length: 16 amino acids. Germline V gives CDR1 SGHDT, CDR2 YYEEEE. CDR3 coding DNA: TGTGCCAGCAGCTTTGGGACAGGGGGGGTAGGTCAGCCCCAGCATTTT. Translated: CASSFGTGGVGQPQHF.

CDR3 loop: CASSLRGGAGNTIYF. DNA for the CDR3: TGTGCCAGCAGTCTAAGAGGGGGTGCTGGAAACACCATATATTTT. The V gene is TRBV27, the J gene TRBJ1-3; D perhaps matches TRBD1 (6 bases). V was pared by 5 bases and J by 2 bases, with 13 bases between. Germline CDR1 is MNHEY and CDR2 is SMNVEV (reference sequence). The CDR3 extends over 15 amino acids.

The J gene is TRBJ1-6, the V gene TRBV24-1; no reliable D call. Looked up from germline, CDR1 is KGHDR and CDR2 is SFDVKD. The germline V and J ends were trimmed by 5 bases and 10 bases, with 11 bases remaining between them. This CDR3 is 13 amino acids long. The CDR3 nucleotides read TGTGCCACCAGTGCCGGGAGAGGGTCACCCCTCCACTTT. Amino acid sequence: CATSAGRGSPLHF.

The gene calls are TRBV5-1 and TRBJ2-5; D not resolved. Trimming removed 0 bases at V and 3 bases at J, with 12 bases between. This CDR3 is built from 15 residues. The germline CDR1 and CDR2 sequences are SGHRS and YFSETQ. The CDR3 sequence is CASSLGTRREETQYF. The CDR3 DNA sequence: TGCGCCAGCAGCTTGGGTACTCGACGGGAAGAGACCCAGTACTTC.

This chain uses TRBV5-1 with TRBJ2-7; TRBD1 is a possible D gene (6 bases). Trimming shortened V by 2 bases and J by 6 bases, and 9 bases separated the two germline ends. CDR1 SGHRS and CDR2 YFSETQ come from the germline V gene. The CDR3 covers 12 residues. The CDR3 is CASSLQGSEQYF. CDR3 DNA: TGCGCCAGCAGCTTACAGGGCAGCGAGCAGTACTTC.